The rows below give T cell receptor beta chains drawn from one sample of a study of OX40 agonist ivuxolimab in advanced cancers. Assay: immunoSEQ multiplex PCR; the TCRdb copy retains only in-frame clones and omits some. The data show about 48,000 clones, 84% seen once. The sequencing used CD4+ or CD8+ T cells sorted from blood, collected in a trial of the OX40 agonist ivuxolimab. These receptors all stem from an adult with an advanced solid tumor such as melanoma, head and neck, liver or kidney cancer. CDR3s include the opening cysteine and the closing phenylalanine or tryptophan. A D gene is named only where the DNA matches it firmly. Not every row has a clone size; where given, it reads once, few, many or a size class.

CDR3aa	CDR3nt	d_gene	v_gene	j_gene	abundance
CASSLGFSGVGANVLTF	TGCGCCAGCAGCTTGGGTTTTTCAGGGGTCGGGGCCAACGTCCTGACTTTC	NA	TRBV5-1	TRBJ2-6	NA
CASSLGSGTPQQDTQYF	TGTGCCAGCAGCTTGGGCTCCGGGACCCCCCAGCAGGATACGCAGTATTTT	NA	TRBV5-8	TRBJ2-3	NA
CASTRTILGQHNEQYF	TGTGCCAGTACACGAACCATTTTGGGACAACACAACGAGCAGTACTTC	NA	TRBV19	TRBJ2-7	once
CAISESGRGSTDTQYF	TGTGCCATCAGTGAGTCGGGAAGGGGTAGCACAGATACGCAGTATTTT	NA	TRBV10-3	TRBJ2-3	NA
CAWSVKGSYGYTF	TGTGCCTGGAGTGTCAAGGGGTCCTATGGCTACACCTTC	NA	TRBV30	TRBJ1-2	NA
CASAEGPRDTQYF	TGTGCCAGCGCCGAGGGCCCTCGGGATACGCAGTATTTT	NA	TRBV21-1	TRBJ2-3	NA
CATSPGGGGSPLHF	TGTGCCACCTCCCCGGGGGGGGGCGGATCACCCCTCCACTTT	NA	TRBV6-1	TRBJ1-6	few
CASSLGVNNEQFF	TGCGCCAGCAGCTTGGGTGTTAACAATGAGCAGTTCTTC	NA	TRBV5-1	TRBJ2-1	NA
CASSLTGPLDGYTF	TGTGCCAGCAGTTTGACAGGGCCCTTGGATGGCTACACCTTC	TRBD1	TRBV27	TRBJ1-2	few
CASTSTGTPGNTIYF	TGCGCCAGCACTTCTACCGGGACACCTGGAAACACCATATATTTT	NA	TRBV5-1	TRBJ1-3	NA
CASGQDTVLNQPQHF	TGTGCCAGTGGTCAAGATACAGTTCTCAATCAGCCCCAGCATTTT	NA	TRBV19	TRBJ1-5	NA
CASSVRGFVTSQSSNQPQHF	TGTGCCAGCAGTGTTCGGGGTTTCGTCACCTCACAGAGTAGCAATCAGCCCCAGCATTTT	NA	TRBV2	TRBJ1-5	NA
CASSWRPFPNTEAFF	TGTGCCAGCAGCTGGAGGCCCTTCCCGAACACTGAAGCTTTCTTT	NA	TRBV11-1	TRBJ1-1	few
CASSTGDREGETQYF	TGTGCCAGTAGTACAGGGGACAGGGAGGGAGAGACCCAGTACTTC	TRBD1	TRBV19	TRBJ2-5	NA
CASSPRTPAKNIQYF	TGTGCCAGCAGCCCGAGAACGCCGGCCAAAAACATTCAGTACTTC	NA	TRBV7-2	TRBJ2-4	NA
CASSPSGGLGNTIYF	TGTGCCAGCTCACCATCGGGGGGGCTTGGAAACACCATATATTTT	NA	TRBV18	TRBJ1-3	NA
CASSLRPGANVLTF	TGCGCCAGCAGCTTGAGGCCCGGGGCCAACGTCCTGACTTTC	NA	TRBV5-1	TRBJ2-6	NA
CASSRTGISYEQYF	TGTGCCAGCAGTAGGACAGGGATTTCCTACGAGCAGTACTTC	TRBD1	TRBV7-8	TRBJ2-7	NA
CASRVQRETEQFF	TGTGCCAGCAGAGTCCAGCGGGAGACTGAGCAGTTCTTC	TRBD2	TRBV7-2	TRBJ2-1	NA
CASSPTWLAEQYF	TGTGCCAGCAGCCCGACCTGGCTAGCGGAGCAGTACTTC	NA	TRBV27	TRBJ2-7	NA
CASSLAAGGSETQYF	TGTGCCAGCAGCTTAGCCGCGGGAGGTTCAGAGACCCAGTACTTC	TRBD2	TRBV7-6	TRBJ2-5	NA
CASSMVSGGAGDTQYF	TGTGCCAGTAGTATGGTTAGCGGGGGGGCGGGAGATACGCAGTATTTT	TRBD2	TRBV19	TRBJ2-3	NA
CASNWRGGYTEAFF	TGTGCCAGCAATTGGAGGGGGGGGTATACTGAAGCTTTCTTT	NA	TRBV6-4	TRBJ1-1	NA
CASSPDASSYEQYF	TGCGCCAGCAGCCCGGACGCCAGCTCCTACGAGCAGTACTTC	NA	TRBV5-1	TRBJ2-7	NA
CASSQETGISYNEQFF	TGCGCCAGCAGCCAGGAGACAGGGATCTCCTACAATGAGCAGTTCTTC	TRBD1	TRBV4-1	TRBJ2-1	few
CASSLAGDRTTYGYTF	TGTGCCAGCAGCTTAGCGGGGGACAGAACTACTTATGGCTACACCTTC	TRBD1	TRBV7-9	TRBJ1-2	NA
CASSLTVLTEAFF	TGTGCCAGCAGCCTAACGGTCCTAACTGAAGCTTTCTTT	NA	TRBV7-3	TRBJ1-1	NA
CASSAGFGGTSGNTIYF	TGTGCCAGCAGTGCCGGTTTTGGAGGGACGTCAGGAAACACCATATATTTT	NA	TRBV6-1	TRBJ1-3	NA
CASSLRSEGYTEAFF	TGTGCCAGCAGCTTACGCAGTGAAGGGTACACTGAAGCTTTCTTT	NA	TRBV7-6	TRBJ1-1	NA
CASSTQGAYGYTF	TGTGCCAGCAGTACTCAGGGGGCCTATGGCTACACCTTC	TRBD1	TRBV9	TRBJ1-2	NA
CASSGGFRGNTIYF	TGTGCCAGCAGTGGAGGGTTCCGCGGAAACACCATATATTTT	NA	TRBV2	TRBJ1-3	NA
CASSSGRFLNTEAFF	TGTGCCAGCAGCTCCGGACGGTTTTTGAACACTGAAGCTTTCTTT	NA	TRBV7-8	TRBJ1-1	NA
CASSLGRLTPDEQFF	TGTGCCAGCAGCCTAGGACGCCTTACGCCGGATGAGCAGTTCTTC	NA	TRBV5-4	TRBJ2-1	NA
CASREKVRDTEAFF	TGTGCCAGTAGAGAAAAAGTACGGGACACTGAAGCTTTCTTT	NA	TRBV19	TRBJ1-1	few
CASSLGRAGAKDEQFF	TGTGCCAGCAGCTTAGGGCGGGCGGGAGCAAAAGATGAGCAGTTCTTC	TRBD2	TRBV7-2	TRBJ2-1	NA
CASSQDLFASNEKLFF	TGCGCCAGCAGCCAAGATTTATTTGCCAGTAATGAAAAACTGTTTTTT	NA	TRBV4-3	TRBJ1-4	NA
CASSHLSEYQETQYF	TGCGCCAGCAGCCACCTATCAGAGTACCAAGAGACCCAGTACTTC	NA	TRBV4-3	TRBJ2-5	NA
CASRFKGARTGELFF	TGTGCCAGCAGATTTAAGGGGGCGAGGACCGGGGAGCTGTTTTTT	TRBD1	TRBV11-2	TRBJ2-2	few
CASSPALGYETQYF	TGTGCCAGCTCACCAGCATTGGGTTACGAGACCCAGTACTTC	NA	TRBV18	TRBJ2-5	few
CASSISPGSTDTQYF	TGTGCCAGTAGTATAAGTCCAGGAAGCACAGATACGCAGTATTTT	NA	TRBV19	TRBJ2-3	NA
CATRRGEETQYF	TGTGCCACCAGGAGAGGAGAAGAGACCCAGTACTTC	NA	TRBV15	TRBJ2-5	NA
CASSPVGDEQYF	TGTGCCAGCTCACCCGTGGGGGACGAGCAGTACTTC	NA	TRBV18	TRBJ2-7	NA
CAITGAGAGGNSPLHF	TGTGCCATCACGGGGGCAGGGGCCGGGGGCAATTCACCCCTCCACTTT	NA	TRBV10-3	TRBJ1-6	NA
CASPTTGTHYEQYF	TGTGCCAGTCCAACGACCGGGACGCACTACGAGCAGTACTTC	NA	TRBV27	TRBJ2-7	NA
CASSMPSLQRMNTEAFF	TGTGCCAGTAGTATGCCAAGCCTCCAGAGGATGAACACTGAAGCTTTCTTT	NA	TRBV19	TRBJ1-1	NA
CASSESWGGWGTDTQYF	TGTGCCAGCAGCGAGTCCTGGGGGGGATGGGGCACAGATACGCAGTATTTT	TRBD2	TRBV9	TRBJ2-3	NA
CASSTGLADTYEQYF	TGTGCCAGCAGCACCGGACTAGCGGATACCTACGAGCAGTACTTC	TRBD2	TRBV9	TRBJ2-7	NA
CASSELAGSLDTQYF	TGTGCCAGCAGTGAACTAGCGGGATCGTTGGATACGCAGTATTTT	TRBD2	TRBV2	TRBJ2-3	NA
CASSLLSGGRYTQYF	TGTGCCAGCAGTTTACTCAGCGGGGGGAGATATACGCAGTATTTT	TRBD2	TRBV28	TRBJ2-3	NA
CAWGETRGTGELFF	TGTGCCTGGGGGGAGACTAGGGGCACCGGGGAGCTGTTTTTT	NA	TRBV30	TRBJ2-2	NA
CASSKAPRASYEQYF	TGTGCCAGCAGCAAAGCGCCGCGTGCCTCCTACGAGCAGTACTTC	NA	TRBV21-1	TRBJ2-7	NA
CASSFPPGTSHTDTQYF	TGTGCCAGCAGCTTTCCGCCCGGGACTAGCCATACAGATACGCAGTATTTT	TRBD2	TRBV7-2	TRBJ2-3	NA
CAWSEGNSPLHF	TGTGCCTGGAGTGAGGGGAATTCACCCCTCCACTTT	NA	TRBV30	TRBJ1-6	NA
CASSPRFSWNGYTF	TGTGCCAGCAGTCCCAGGTTCAGTTGGAATGGCTACACCTTC	NA	TRBV11-1	TRBJ1-2	NA
CASSVGGFNTGELFF	TGTGCCAGCAGCGTAGGAGGGTTCAACACCGGGGAGCTGTTTTTT	NA	TRBV9	TRBJ2-2	NA